Listed below are T cell receptor beta chains from one sample, sequenced in a study of blood T cells in healthy people across ages. TCRdb called the 5' RACE reads again in MiXCR, with one record for every CDR3 protein. The sample has about 1.6 million distinct CDR3 sequences, roughly 30% seen once. Sequencing was carried out using blood. The receptors were sampled from a woman under 40 in good health. Both conserved end residues are part of each CDR3. The order of the fields is clone size, V gene, J gene, D gene, CDR3 DNA, CDR3 protein. A D gene is named only where the DNA matches it firmly. A clone size is listed for some rows: how often the clone was seen (once, few, many), or a class if it is expanded.

size: -; V: TRBV9; J: TRBJ2-5; D: TRBD1; DNA: TGTGCCGGCAGCATACAGACAGGGGGCATGGAGACCCAGTACTTC; CDR3: CAGSIQTGGMETQYF
size: -; V: TRBV5-1; J: TRBJ2-7; D: TRBD2; DNA: TGCGCCAGCAGCTTGAACCGGCTCGCTAGCGGGGGAACCTACGAGCAGTACTTC; CDR3: CASSLNRLASGGTYEQYF
size: few; V: TRBV28; J: TRBJ2-7; D: -; DNA: TGTGCCAGCATTCCCGGGGGCAGCTCCTACGAGCAGTACTTC; CDR3: CASIPGGSSYEQYF
size: few; V: TRBV3-1; J: TRBJ2-7; D: -; DNA: TGTGCCAGCAGCCAAGATCCCTGGACCTCAAGCTCCTACGAGCAGTACTTC; CDR3: CASSQDPWTSSSYEQYF
size: -; V: TRBV7-9; J: TRBJ1-2; D: -; DNA: TGTGCCAGCAGCTCGGGACACGCGATCTATGGCTACACCTTC; CDR3: CASSSGHAIYGYTF
size: -; V: TRBV20-1; J: TRBJ2-5; D: TRBD1; DNA: TGCAGTGCGGAACCCGGGACAGAATCAGCGGACCAGTACTTC; CDR3: CSAEPGTESADQYF
size: -; V: TRBV3-1; J: TRBJ2-1; D: -; DNA: TGTGCCAGCAGCCAAGATCTGTTAGGAGGTGGCAATGAGCAGTTCTTC; CDR3: CASSQDLLGGGNEQFF
size: -; V: TRBV5-1; J: TRBJ1-2; D: -; DNA: TGCGCCAGCAGCTTGGACACCCCAGAAGGCTACACCTTC; CDR3: CASSLDTPEGYTF
size: -; V: TRBV27; J: TRBJ2-6; D: -; DNA: TGTGCCAGCAGGCAGATTTTCTCTGGGGCCAACGTCCCGACTTTC; CDR3: CASRQIFSGANVPTF
size: -; V: TRBV30; J: TRBJ2-7; D: TRBD2; DNA: TGTGCCTGGAGTCGACCGGGACTAGCGATTTACGAGCAGTACTTC; CDR3: CAWSRPGLAIYEQYF
size: -; V: TRBV4-1; J: TRBJ1-5; D: -; DNA: TGCGCCAGCAGCCAAGATGGTGTGGGACAACAGCCCCAGCATTTT; CDR3: CASSQDGVGQQPQHF
size: few; V: TRBV5-1; J: TRBJ1-2; D: TRBD1; DNA: TGCGCCAGCAGCCTCGAAGGACAGGGCGCCTATGGCTACACCTTC; CDR3: CASSLEGQGAYGYTF
size: few; V: TRBV7-8; J: TRBJ2-7; D: -; DNA: TGTGCCAGCAGCTTGAACCGGGACTCACTATACGAGCAGTACTTC; CDR3: CASSLNRDSLYEQYF
size: -; V: TRBV6-6; J: TRBJ1-5; D: TRBD1; DNA: TGTGCCAGCTGCTCAGCAGGGGGGAATCAGCCCCAGCATTTT; CDR3: CASCSAGGNQPQHF
size: few; V: TRBV12-3/TRBV12-4; J: TRBJ2-7; D: -; DNA: TGTGCCAGCAGTTTAAATGAGGGCAGCTACGAGCAGTACTTC; CDR3: CASSLNEGSYEQYF
size: few; V: TRBV7-2; J: TRBJ2-7; D: TRBD1; DNA: TGTGCCAGCAGCTTAAATTCAGGAGACAGGGGCTACGAGCAGTACTTC; CDR3: CASSLNSGDRGYEQYF
size: -; V: TRBV2; J: TRBJ1-6; D: TRBD1; DNA: TGTGCCAGCACTATGGACAGGGGGGTTAATTCACCCCCCCACTTT; CDR3: CASTMDRGVNSPPHF
size: few; V: TRBV7-2; J: TRBJ1-2; D: -; DNA: TGTGCCAGCAGTCTAGGGCTGGGGACCGGCGGGTATGGCTACACCTTC; CDR3: CASSLGLGTGGYGYTF
size: -; V: TRBV18; J: TRBJ1-2; D: TRBD1; DNA: TGTGCCAGCTCACCACCGGGACAGCCTCGTAACTATGGCTACACCTTC; CDR3: CASSPPGQPRNYGYTF
size: few; V: TRBV6-1; J: TRBJ2-7; D: -; DNA: TGTGCCAGCAGTGAAAGGTGGGGAGTTGTCTACGAGCAGTACTTC; CDR3: CASSERWGVVYEQYF
size: -; V: TRBV20-1; J: TRBJ2-7; D: -; DNA: TGCAGTCACATCGGGGTTCGGGGCTTTCATCCCTACGAGCAGTACTTC; CDR3: CSHIGVRGFHPYEQYF
size: -; V: TRBV30; J: TRBJ2-1; D: TRBD2; DNA: TGTGCCTGGAGCTCTAGCGGGGGGCTTAACTACAATGAGCAGTTCTTC; CDR3: CAWSSSGGLNYNEQFF
size: -; V: TRBV3-1; J: TRBJ2-3; D: TRBD2; DNA: TGTGCCAGCAGCCAAGATATGGGGGGGGTAACAGATACGCAGTATTTT; CDR3: CASSQDMGGVTDTQYF
size: -; V: TRBV12-3/TRBV12-4; J: TRBJ1-1; D: -; DNA: TGTGCCAGCAGTACAACACCGGCGGCTGAAGCTTTCTTT; CDR3: CASSTTPAAEAFF
size: -; V: TRBV6-1; J: TRBJ2-2; D: TRBD2; DNA: TGTGCCAGCAGTGTGACTAGCGGGAGGCCCACCGGGGAGCTGTTTTTT; CDR3: CASSVTSGRPTGELFF
size: -; V: TRBV7-2; J: TRBJ2-1; D: -; DNA: TGTGCCAGCACCAAGGGGGACACGGTGAGTGAGCAGTTCTTC; CDR3: CASTKGDTVSEQFF
size: many; V: TRBV12-3/TRBV12-4; J: TRBJ1-1; D: TRBD1; DNA: TGTGCCAGCAGTTTAAGGGGAGGGGGCGGCACTGAAGCTTTCTTT; CDR3: CASSLRGGGGTEAFF
size: -; V: TRBV2; J: TRBJ2-7; D: TRBD2; DNA: TGTGCCAGCGTGCGCGGGGGACCCTACGAGCAGTACTTC; CDR3: CASVRGGPYEQYF
size: few; V: TRBV5-4; J: TRBJ2-7; D: -; DNA: TGTGCCAGCAGCCTCCCCCACAGAAACGAGCAGTACTTC; CDR3: CASSLPHRNEQYF
size: -; V: TRBV20-1; J: TRBJ1-5; D: TRBD1; DNA: TGCAGTGCGACTCGGGACAGCCATCAGCCCCAGCATTTT; CDR3: CSATRDSHQPQHF
size: few; V: TRBV18; J: TRBJ2-7; D: TRBD2; DNA: TGTGCCAGCTCAGTCACCGGGACTAGCGGGAGGGCCTACGAGCAGTACTTC; CDR3: CASSVTGTSGRAYEQYF
size: -; V: TRBV5-1; J: TRBJ2-1; D: -; DNA: TGCGCCAGCAGCTTGCGGGGACGGAGGATCGATGAGCAGTTCTTC; CDR3: CASSLRGRRIDEQFF
size: -; V: TRBV9; J: TRBJ2-7; D: TRBD2; DNA: TGTGCCAGCAGCGTGGGAGAGCGGGAGTGGTACGAGCAGTACTTC; CDR3: CASSVGEREWYEQYF
size: -; V: TRBV12-3/TRBV12-4; J: TRBJ2-5; D: TRBD2; DNA: TGTGCCAGCGCCCCCGGTTGGGCGGGGGAGCAGTACTTC; CDR3: CASAPGWAGEQYF
size: -; V: TRBV9; J: TRBJ2-7; D: -; DNA: TGTGCCAGCAGCGTAGCTGGAGGGAGCGGGTCCTACGAGCAGTACTTC; CDR3: CASSVAGGSGSYEQYF
size: once; V: TRBV10-3; J: TRBJ1-5; D: -; DNA: TGTGCCATCAGGGGGGTAGATCAGCCCCAGCATTTT; CDR3: CAIRGVDQPQHF
size: -; V: TRBV5-8; J: TRBJ1-2; D: -; DNA: TGTGCCAGCAGCTTTGGGGGCACCGGCTACACCTTC; CDR3: CASSFGGTGYTF
size: -; V: TRBV27; J: TRBJ1-2; D: TRBD1; DNA: TGTGCCAGCAGTCTCACGGGACAGGCAGGCTACACCTTC; CDR3: CASSLTGQAGYTF
size: -; V: TRBV3-1; J: TRBJ1-1; D: TRBD1; DNA: TGTGCCAGCAGCCACGACAGGGAGAACACTGAAGCTTTCTTT; CDR3: CASSHDRENTEAFF
size: many; V: TRBV20-1; J: TRBJ2-7; D: -; DNA: TGCAGCGCAGGGACTCGGTCCTACGAGCAGTACTTC; CDR3: CSAGTRSYEQYF
size: -; V: TRBV7-2; J: TRBJ2-2; D: TRBD1; DNA: TGTGCCAGCAGCTTAGGGACAGGGATCACCGGGGAGCTGTTTTTT; CDR3: CASSLGTGITGELFF
size: -; V: TRBV5-4; J: TRBJ2-7; D: TRBD2; DNA: TGTGCCAGCAGCTCTGGTAGGACTAGCGACTACGAGCAGTACTTC; CDR3: CASSSGRTSDYEQYF
size: once; V: TRBV2; J: TRBJ2-7; D: TRBD2; DNA: TGTGCCAGCAACTCGCTAGCGGGGGTAGACGAGCAGTACTTC; CDR3: CASNSLAGVDEQYF
size: -; V: TRBV3-1; J: TRBJ2-1; D: -; DNA: TGTGCCAGCAGCCGTGGAGGGTCGTTGTGGGATGAGCAGTTCTTC; CDR3: CASSRGGSLWDEQFF
size: -; V: TRBV11-2; J: TRBJ2-5; D: TRBD2; DNA: TGTACCAGCAGCTCTAGGGTAGCGGGAGGGGTAGAGACCCAGTACTTC; CDR3: CTSSSRVAGGVETQYF
size: few; V: TRBV4-1; J: TRBJ2-1; D: -; DNA: TGCGCCAGCAGCCAAGGGGTAGGATTCGGTGAGCAGTTCTTC; CDR3: CASSQGVGFGEQFF
size: -; V: TRBV28; J: TRBJ2-7; D: -; DNA: TGTGCCAGCACGATTATCGGGGCTGGTTACGAGCAGTACTTC; CDR3: CASTIIGAGYEQYF
size: -; V: TRBV7-6; J: TRBJ2-1; D: TRBD1; DNA: TGCGCCAGCACGGGGGCGGGACAGGAATACAATGAGCAGTTCTTC; CDR3: CASTGAGQEYNEQFF
size: -; V: TRBV30; J: TRBJ2-5; D: TRBD2; DNA: TGTGTCTGGAGTCAGCTAGCGGAAGTAAGTGGTGAGCAGTACTTC; CDR3: CVWSQLAEVSGEQYF
size: -; V: TRBV12-3/TRBV12-4; J: TRBJ2-1; D: -; DNA: TGTGCCAGCAGTTTAGGCCATGGCAGACTCTCCTACAATGAGCAGTTCTTC; CDR3: CASSLGHGRLSYNEQFF